Below, 18 T cell receptor beta chains from the same sample are listed, as sequenced in a study of CD8+ T cells in alopecia areata. As the sequencing template, cDNA was produced by extracting RNA and reverse transcribing it. Here immunoSEQ multiplex PCR was the method, and the copy in TCRdb shows in-frame clones only, minus some. This table has some 95,000 clones, 40% to 55% appearing once. The material sequenced was CD4+ T cells sorted from blood. These receptors were obtained from a human donor with alopecia areata.

V usage is TRBV2 and J usage is TRBJ2-1; D ambiguous. The CDR3 contains 15 residues. Trimming shortened V by 3 bases and J by 2 bases, and 11 bases separated the two germline ends. CDR1 is SNHLY and CDR2 is FYNNEI in the germline V gene. CDR3 in amino acids: CASSESLGAYNEQFF. The CDR3 DNA sequence: TGTGCCAGCAGTGAGAGCCTCGGAGCCTACAATGAGCAGTTCTTC.

The chain combines TRBV2 with TRBJ2-3; TRBD1 might be the D (5 bases). CDR3 size: 14 residues. Between the trimmed V and J ends, which lost 5 bases and 1 base, there was a span of 10 bases. Per germline, CDR1 SNHLY and CDR2 FYNNEI. CDR3 sequence (DNA): TGTGCCAGCAGTCTGTCACAGGGCACAGATACGCAGTATTTT. It codes for CASSLSQGTDTQYF.

The rearrangement uses TRBV29-1 and TRBJ2-5; D gene uncertain. Germline loops: CDR1 SQVTM, CDR2 ANQGSEA. The CDR3 extends over 13 amino acids. V was pared by 4 bases and J by 4 bases, with 13 bases between. The DNA of the CDR3 is TGCAGCGTTGTTGGTTGGCGCAGAGAGACCCAGTACTTC. Its translation is CSVVGWRRETQYF. The whole variable domain, remainder taken from reference TRBV29-1 and TRBJ2-5, is SAVISQKPSRDICQRGTSLTIQCQVDSQVTMMFWYRQQPGQSLTLIATANQGSEATYESGFVIDKFPISRPNLTFSTLTVSNMSPEDSSIYLCSVVGWRRETQYFGPGTRLLVL.

This clone occurred a few times. The V and J genes are TRBV29-1 and TRBJ1-4; D gene uncertain. Per the germline V gene, CDR1 is SQVTM and CDR2 is ANQGSEA. This CDR3 has 13 amino acids. V was pared by 7 bases and J by 5 bases, with 14 bases between. The DNA of the CDR3 is TGCAGCGCCTCCGTCACGGGGAATGAAAAACTGTTTTTT. This codes for CSASVTGNEKLFF.

The J gene is TRBJ2-5, the V gene TRBV4-1; a possible D gene is TRBD2 (6 bases). The CDR3 is 13 amino acids. Germline-derived CDR1 and CDR2 are MGHRA and YSYEKL. V gave up 4 bases and J gave up 0 bases, with 6 bases separating them. The CDR3 DNA reads as TGCGCCAGCAGCCTAGCGGACCAAGAGACCCAGTACTTC. It codes for CASSLADQETQYF.

The chain employs TRBV9 and TRBJ2-3; D unclear. This CDR3 contains 14 residues. CDR1 SGDLS and CDR2 YYNGEE come from the germline V gene. V lost 0 bases, J lost 2 bases, and 7 bases lay in between. CDR3 in DNA: TGTGCCAGCAGCGTAGCCGGGCTCACAGATACGCAGTATTTT. It is translated as CASSVAGLTDTQYF.

The chain uses TRBV29-1 and TRBJ2-7; 8 positions match TRBD1. V shed 4 bases, J shed 5 bases, and the junction held 10 bases outside the gene matches. The CDR3 totals 14 residues. CDR1 and CDR2 from the germline V gene are SQVTM and ANQGSEA. The CDR3 sequence is CSVGPGTGGDEQYF. CDR3 nucleotides: TGCAGCGTTGGACCCGGGACAGGAGGCGACGAGCAGTACTTC.

The rearrangement uses TRBV29-1 and TRBJ2-7; 8 nucleotides match TRBD1. The CDR3 loop spans 14 amino acids. Germline V gene lookup returns CDR1 SQVTM and CDR2 ANQGSEA. The V gene end was trimmed by 4 bases and the J gene end by 4 bases; junction bases not matched to a gene: 9. CDR3 amino acids: CSVGSAGGIYEQYF. DNA for the CDR3: TGCAGCGTTGGGAGTGCAGGGGGCATTTACGAGCAGTACTTC.

The chain carries TRBV10-3 and TRBJ2-5; D tentatively fits TRBD1 or TRBD2 (6 bases each). The V and J ends lost 10 bases and 7 bases respectively, with 25 bases between them. Germline CDR1 is ENHRY and CDR2 is SYGVKD. This CDR3 has 15 residues. CDR3 protein: CATGGRENREATQYF. CDR3 sequence (DNA): TGTGCCACTGGCGGCCGGGAGAACAGGGAGGCGACCCAGTACTTC.

The chain combines TRBV29-1 with TRBJ2-5; D is possibly TRBD2 (5 bases). The V and J ends lost 5 bases and 5 bases respectively, with 12 bases between them. Looked up from germline, CDR1 is SQVTM and CDR2 is ANQGSEA. The CDR3 is made up of 12 amino acids. The CDR3 loop reads CSVSGIEETQYF. The DNA of the CDR3 is TGCAGCGTTTCCGGGATAGAGGAGACCCAGTACTTC.

The gene calls are TRBV6-6 and TRBJ2-3; D is possibly TRBD2 (6 bases). The CDR3 covers 15 residues. Per germline, CDR1 MNHNY and CDR2 SVGAGI (reference sequence). Trimming removed 1 base at V and 1 base at J, with 9 bases between. The CDR3 protein is CASSYYGEGTDTQYF. The CDR3 DNA reads TGTGCCAGCAGTTACTATGGGGAGGGCACAGATACGCAGTATTTT.

The J gene is TRBJ2-3, the V gene TRBV15; 11 nucleotides match TRBD2. This CDR3 has 17 amino acids. Germline V gene sequence: CDR1 LNHNV, CDR2 YYDKDF (reference sequence). After removal of 4 bases from V and 4 bases from J, the junction contained 10 bases not matched to a gene. CDR3 bases: TGTGCCACCAGCACGGGTGGCCTAGCGGGGGGCGCAGATACGCAGTATTTT. This gives the protein CATSTGGLAGGADTQYF.

CDR3 bases: TGTGCCAGCAGTGAAGATGTTGCTGGGGCCAACGTCCTGACTTTC. As protein: CASSEDVAGANVLTF. The V and J genes are TRBV25-1 and TRBJ2-6; D remains ambiguous. The CDR3 runs 15 residues. Germline loops: CDR1 MGHDK, CDR2 SYGVNS. With 2 bases removed from V and 2 bases from J, the gap between germline ends came to 7 bases.

This chain joins TRBV29-1 and TRBJ2-1; D is undetermined. CDR3 length equals 11 residues. The ends were cut back, 4 bases at V and 6 bases at J, with 7 bases in the middle. Germline CDR1 is SQVTM and CDR2 is ANQGSEA. The CDR3 sequence: CSVVRANEQFF. CDR3 bases: TGCAGCGTTGTTAGGGCCAATGAGCAGTTCTTC.

The chain uses TRBV5-1 and TRBJ2-1; 7 positions agree with TRBD2. Losses at the gene ends were 1 base for V and 5 bases for J; bases not matched to a gene: 12. The CDR3 length is 17 residues. Germline-derived CDR1 and CDR2 are SGHRS and YFSETQ. The CDR3, as DNA: TGCGCCAGCAGCTTGTTACCAACTAGCGACTTGAACAATGAGCAGTTCTTC. This gives the protein CASSLLPTSDLNNEQFF.

This clone was seen once. This chain uses TRBV4-3 with TRBJ2-6; the D is unclear. Looked up from germline, CDR1 is LGHNA and CDR2 is YSLEER. V gave up 0 bases and J gave up 1 base, with 7 bases separating them. The CDR3 consists of 16 residues. CDR3 DNA: TGCGCCAGCAGCCAAGATACCGGGTCTGGGGCCAACGTCCTGACTTTC. Translation: CASSQDTGSGANVLTF.

The chain joins TRBV5-1 to TRBJ2-2; possibly TRBD1 for D (5 bases). The CDR3 is 15 residues long. V lost 2 bases to trimming and J lost 1 base, with 9 bases between them. The germline CDR1 and CDR2 sequences are SGHRS and YFSETQ. The CDR3 DNA reads as TGCGCCAGCAGCTTCGGACACCAGAACACCGGGGAGCTGTTTTTT. Translated, it gives CASSFGHQNTGELFF. Using reference TRBV5-1 and TRBJ2-2 for the parts outside the CDR3, the full variable domain is KAGVTQTPRYLIKTRGQQVTLSCSPISGHRSVSWYQQTPGQGLQFLFEYFSETQRNKGNFPGRFSGRQFSNSRSEMNVSTLELGDSALYLCASSFGHQNTGELFFGEGSRLTVL.

This chain connects TRBV11-2 to TRBJ2-7; D unclear. The CDR3 has 13 amino acids. V lost 1 base and J lost 5, with 9 bases in between. Germline loops: CDR1 SGHAT, CDR2 FQNNGV. CDR3 sequence (DNA): TGTGCCAGCAGCTTAGGGAGTATCAACGAGCAGTACTTC. Its protein product is CASSLGSINEQYF.